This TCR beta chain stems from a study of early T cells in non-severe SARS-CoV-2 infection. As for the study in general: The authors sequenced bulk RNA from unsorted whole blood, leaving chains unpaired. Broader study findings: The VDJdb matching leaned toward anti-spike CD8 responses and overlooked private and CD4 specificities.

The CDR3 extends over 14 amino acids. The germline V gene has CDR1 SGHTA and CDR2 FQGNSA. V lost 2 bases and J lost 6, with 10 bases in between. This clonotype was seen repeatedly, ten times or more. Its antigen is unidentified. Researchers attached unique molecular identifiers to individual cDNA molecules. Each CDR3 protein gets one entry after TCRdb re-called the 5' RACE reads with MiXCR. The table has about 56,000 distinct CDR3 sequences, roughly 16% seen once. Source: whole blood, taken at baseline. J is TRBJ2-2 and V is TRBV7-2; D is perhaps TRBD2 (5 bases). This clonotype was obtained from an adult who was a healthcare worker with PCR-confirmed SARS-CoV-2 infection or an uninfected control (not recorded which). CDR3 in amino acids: CASSLRRRAGELFF. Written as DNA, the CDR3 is TGTGCCAGCAGCTTAAGAAGGCGGGCCGGGGAGCTGTTTTTT. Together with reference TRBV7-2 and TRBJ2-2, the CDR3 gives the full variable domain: GAGVSQSPSNKVTEKGKDVELRCDPISGHTALYWYRQSLGQGLEFLIYFQGNSAPDKSGLPSDRFSAERTGGSVSTLTIQRTQQEDSAVYLCASSLRRRAGELFFGEGSRLTVL.